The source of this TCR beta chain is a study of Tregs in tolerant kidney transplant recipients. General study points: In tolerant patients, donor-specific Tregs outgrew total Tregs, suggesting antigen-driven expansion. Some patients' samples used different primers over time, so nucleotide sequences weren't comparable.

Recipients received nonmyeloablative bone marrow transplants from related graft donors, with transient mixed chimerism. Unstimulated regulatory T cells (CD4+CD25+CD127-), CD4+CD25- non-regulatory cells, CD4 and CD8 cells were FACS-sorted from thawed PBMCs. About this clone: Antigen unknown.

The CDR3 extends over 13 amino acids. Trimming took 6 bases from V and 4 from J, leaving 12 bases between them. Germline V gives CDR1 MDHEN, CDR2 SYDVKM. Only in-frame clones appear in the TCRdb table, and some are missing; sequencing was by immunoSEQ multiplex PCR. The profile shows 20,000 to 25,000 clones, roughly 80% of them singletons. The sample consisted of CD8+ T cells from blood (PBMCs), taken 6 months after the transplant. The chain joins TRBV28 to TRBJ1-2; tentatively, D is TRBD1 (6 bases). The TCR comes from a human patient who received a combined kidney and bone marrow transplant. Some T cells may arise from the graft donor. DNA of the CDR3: TGTGCCAGCAGCGGCAGGGGAAGCTATGGCTACACCTTC. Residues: CASSGRGSYGYTF.